Sequencing of this T cell receptor beta chain was carried out in a study of spatial heterogeneity in lung cancer. General observations from the study: Counts of expanded intratumoral alpha and beta TCRs tracked tumor mutation counts.

The CDR3 is 19 residues long. Trimming removed 1 base from V and 2 bases from J, with 21 bases in between. Germline V gene lookup returns CDR1 LNHDA and CDR2 SQIVND (reference sequence). The sample's time point: sample taken at primary tumor resection. TCRdb analysed the 5' RACE reads with MiXCR anew, one entry per CDR3 protein. The sample shows about 19,000 distinct CDR3 sequences, approximately 10% of them seen only once. With respect to this clonotype: The antigen remains unidentified. The size of this beta chain means little, since it is a stray read in a library made for alpha chains.

This material consisted of lung tumor tissue, taken at surgery. The chain is built from TRBV19 and TRBJ1-5; D is possibly TRBD1 (5 bases). This clonotype was obtained from a female donor with early-stage non-small cell lung cancer. The CDR3 is CASSIAGAPPGWGNQPQHF. The CDR3 region has the DNA TGTGCCAGTAGTATAGCTGGGGCTCCCCCGGGGTGGGGCAATCAGCCCCAGCATTTT. Drawing the rest from reference TRBV19 and TRBJ1-5, the complete variable domain is DGGITQSPKYLFRKEGQNVTLSCEQNLNHDAMYWYRQDPGQGLRLIYYSQIVNDFQKGDIAEGYSVSREKKESFPLTVTSAQKNPTAFYLCASSIAGAPPGWGNQPQHFGDGTRLSIL.